One sample yielded the 15 T cell receptor beta chains listed below, sequenced in a study of CD8 T cells in ankylosing spondylitis. A single record per CDR3 protein comes from TCRdb applying MiXCR to the 5' RACE reads. This sample has 35,000 to 40,000 distinct CDR3 sequences, with approximately 15% found just once. The sequenced material came from blood. All receptors derive from a male donor with ankylosing spondylitis or in good health (not recorded which).

The chain has TRBV6-6 and TRBJ1-4; 8 bases fit TRBD1. This CDR3 comprises 16 residues. The V segment lost 7 bases and the J segment 1 base; nucleotides outside the gene matches: 8. Germline V lookup: CDR1 MNHNY, CDR2 SVGAGI (reference sequence). CDR3 region: CASTNFRGLTNEKLFF. DNA for the CDR3: TGTGCCAGCACCAACTTCAGGGGGCTAACTAATGAAAAACTGTTTTTT.

A few counts support this clonotype. The chain combines TRBV5-1 with TRBJ1-2; the match to TRBD1 covers 7 bases. The CDR3 is 12 residues long. The junction had 4 bases not matched to a gene; V was cut back by 4 bases and J by 7 bases. Germline-derived CDR1 and CDR2 are SGHRS and YFSETQ. CDR3 in DNA: TGCGCCAGCAGCCCCGGGACAGTTGGCTACACCTTC. Translation: CASSPGTVGYTF. Drawing the rest from reference TRBV5-1 and TRBJ1-2, the complete variable domain is KAGVTQTPRYLIKTRGQQVTLSCSPISGHRSVSWYQQTPGQGLQFLFEYFSETQRNKGNFPGRFSGRQFSNSRSEMNVSTLELGDSALYLCASSPGTVGYTFGSGTRLTVV.

This clonotype was observed a handful of times. The rearrangement uses TRBV28 and TRBJ2-1, with 7 bases fitting TRBD1. The CDR3 is made up of 14 amino acids. The germline V gene encodes CDR1 MDHEN and CDR2 SYDVKM. V lost 3 bases, J lost 9 bases, and 8 bases stayed unmatched. In DNA form, the CDR3 reads TGTGCCAGCAGTTTCGGGACAGCAAAGGTTGAGCAGTTCTTC. It encodes CASSFGTAKVEQFF.

Only a few counts were recorded for this clonotype. For the CDR3, the DNA is TGTGCCAGCAGCCCGAGGACAGGGAAAGAGACCCAGTACTTC. Translating it yields CASSPRTGKETQYF. J is TRBJ2-5 and V is TRBV12-3 or TRBV12-4; 8 bases are shared with TRBD1. After removal of 6 bases from V and 3 bases from J, the junction contained 6 bases not matched to a gene. This CDR3 is built from 14 residues.

Only a few counts were recorded for this clonotype. This rearrangement joins TRBV29-1 to TRBJ2-2; no reliable D call. The V end lost 4 bases, the J end lost 3 bases, and 12 bases lay between the germline ends. CDR3 size: 14 residues. Looked up from germline, CDR1 is SQVTM and CDR2 is ANQGSEA. CDR3 DNA: TGCAGCGTTGGTCCGGCCTGGGACACCGGGGAGCTGTTTTTT. Translation: CSVGPAWDTGELFF.

The chain employs TRBV28 and TRBJ2-2; possible D gene TRBD2, 7 bases. Per germline, CDR1 MDHEN and CDR2 SYDVKM. This CDR3 has 15 residues. The V and J ends lost 2 bases and 7 bases respectively, with 14 bases between them. This chain's CDR3 is CASSLRGGRVGELFF. The DNA of the CDR3 is TGTGCCAGCAGTTTAAGGGGGGGCAGAGTCGGGGAGCTGTTTTTT.

In this sample, this clonotype turned up a few times. This chain uses TRBV9 with TRBJ2-2, with 11 nucleotides matching TRBD2. There are 17 residues in the CDR3. V lost 4 bases, J lost 4 bases, and 9 bases stayed unmatched. Germline-derived CDR1 and CDR2 are SGDLS and YYNGEE. The CDR3 DNA sequence: TGTGCCAGCAGCTCCCAGGGGACTAGCGGTCTCACCGGGGAGCTGTTTTTT. Protein: CASSSQGTSGLTGELFF. Looking up the rest from reference TRBV9 and TRBJ2-2 gives the full variable domain: DSGVTQTPKHLITATGQRVTLRCSPRSGDLSVYWYQQSLDQGLQFLIQYYNGEERAKGNILERFSAQQFPDLHSELNLSSLELGDSALYFCASSSQGTSGLTGELFFGEGSRLTVL.

At least ten counts were recorded for this clonotype. V usage is TRBV7-9 and J usage is TRBJ2-1; 14 bases line up with TRBD2. CDR1 and CDR2 (germline): SEHNR, FQNEAQ (reference sequence). This CDR3 has 16 amino acids. The V segment lost 4 bases and the J segment 7 bases; nucleotides outside the gene matches: 6. CDR3: CASSWTSGGLINEQFF. CDR3 DNA sequence: TGTGCCAGCAGCTGGACTAGCGGGGGGCTAATAAATGAGCAGTTCTTC.

The chain links TRBV27 to TRBJ2-3, with 7 positions matching TRBD1. CDR3 length: 14 amino acids. With V trimmed by 5 bases and J by 3 bases, 5 bases remained unmatched. CDR1 MNHEY and CDR2 SMNVEV come from the germline V gene (reference sequence). The CDR3 sequence: CASSHRQGTDTQYF. The DNA of the CDR3 is TGTGCCAGCAGTCATAGACAGGGAACAGATACGCAGTATTTT.

V usage is TRBV7-2 and J usage is TRBJ2-5, with D uncertain. The CDR3 is 14 amino acids. CDR1 is SGHTA, CDR2 FQGNSA, per germline. Trimming cost V 5 bases and J 3 bases, with 13 bases left between them. CDR3 DNA sequence: TGTGCCAGCAGCAGACGGACGGTGGAAGAGACCCAGTACTTC. Its translation: CASSRRTVEETQYF.

This clonotype was observed a handful of times. The chain recombines TRBV20-1 with TRBJ2-1; TRBD2 matches 12 bases. CDR1 is DFQATT and CDR2 is SNEGSKA in the germline V gene (reference sequence). With 1 base clipped from V and 6 bases from J, the junction kept 7 bases outside the gene matches. The CDR3 totals 16 residues. This chain's CDR3 is CSARASSGRVPNEQFF. The CDR3, as DNA: TGCAGTGCTAGAGCCTCTAGCGGGAGGGTACCCAATGAGCAGTTCTTC.

V and J are TRBV5-1 and TRBJ2-3; D is uncertain. This CDR3 is built from 14 residues. Looked up from germline, CDR1 is SGHRS and CDR2 is YFSETQ. V lost 3 bases, J lost 4 bases, and 12 bases lay in between. In nucleotides, the CDR3 is TGCGCCAGCAGCTCCTCAAGGATACCAGATACGCAGTATTTT. Amino acids: CASSSSRIPDTQYF.

This clonotype has only a few counts. This chain links TRBV7-9 with TRBJ1-3; no definite D call. Germline CDR1 SEHNR, CDR2 FQNEAQ (reference sequence). V lost 7 bases, J lost 0 bases, and 10 bases lay in between. The CDR3 runs to 14 residues. This chain's CDR3 is CASTNIDSGNTIYF. The CDR3 DNA follows: TGTGCCAGCACCAACATAGACTCTGGAAACACCATATATTTT.

The V and J genes are TRBV28 and TRBJ2-2; D is unresolved. CDR1 is MDHEN and CDR2 is SYDVKM in the germline V gene. The germline V and J ends were trimmed by 7 bases and 7 bases, with 16 bases remaining between them. This CDR3 has 14 amino acids. Written as DNA, the CDR3 is TGTGCCAGCACTAACCCTTCGGACGGCGGGGAGCTGTTTTTT. Translation gives CASTNPSDGGELFF.

This clonotype was picked up a small number of times. CDR3 loop: CASSQAGARTEAFF. The DNA for the CDR3 is TGTGCCAGCAGCCAAGCAGGTGCTCGCACTGAAGCTTTCTTT. V is TRBV16 and J is TRBJ1-1; D call uncertain. Germline V gives CDR1 KGHSY, CDR2 FQNENV. The CDR3 is made up of 14 amino acids. V lost 2 bases and J 4 bases, leaving 11 bases between the germline ends.